This record covers a single T cell receptor beta chain. Its matching antigen is unknown. This CDR3 is built from 13 residues. Germline lookup yields CDR1 KGHSH and CDR2 LQKENI. This sample is drawn from a study of cytomegalovirus exposure and HLA in healthy donors. Study results and limitations: Being productive about 90% or about 30% of the time was typical of most TCR beta V segments in an earlier analysis. The study dropped some indistinguishable V segments, TRBV6-2 and TRBV6-3 among them.

PCR primers comprised 60 Vbeta and 13 Jbeta primers. The assay was immunoSEQ multiplex PCR, and TCRdb's table has in-frame clones only and misses some. The sample consists of some 110,000 clones, just under 80% of them appearing once. Donors showed nominal health when sampled, although they likely had unrecorded immune exposures. The sequenced sample was PBMCs. This sequence joins TRBV18 and TRBJ2-5; the D gene is possibly TRBD1 (5 bases). The assigned J gene may be wrong: the sequence end matches TRBJ2-7 better. This sequence originates from a man under 40 in good health and CMV-seronegative. The CDR3 spells CASQTVASYEQYF. The DNA of the CDR3 is TGTGCCAGCCAGACAGTGGCCTCCTACGAGCAGTACTTC.